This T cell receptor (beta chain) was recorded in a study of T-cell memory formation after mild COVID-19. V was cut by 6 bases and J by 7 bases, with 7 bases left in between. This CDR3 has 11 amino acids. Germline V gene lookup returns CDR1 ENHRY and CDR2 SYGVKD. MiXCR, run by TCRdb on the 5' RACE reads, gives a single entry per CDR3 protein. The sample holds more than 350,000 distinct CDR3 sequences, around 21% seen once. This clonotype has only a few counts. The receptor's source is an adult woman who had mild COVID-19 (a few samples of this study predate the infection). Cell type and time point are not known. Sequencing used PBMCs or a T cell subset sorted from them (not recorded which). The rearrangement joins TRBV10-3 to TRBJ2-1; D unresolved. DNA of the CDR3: TGTGCCATCAGGGCTTTGAATGAGCAGTTCTTC. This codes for CAIRALNEQFF.